These 9 T cell receptor beta chains originate from one sample sequenced in a study of T cells in Graves' hyperthyroidism and ophthalmopathy. TCR beta CDR3 regions were amplified from RNA transcripts. Carried out on the TCR CDR3, a first-round RT-PCR used the HTBI primer set. TCRdb itself ran the multiplex PCR reads through MiXCR, one entry per CDR3 protein. The sample includes hundreds of thousands of distinct CDR3 sequences, about a sixth of them seen just once. Input material: blood. The source of these receptors is a woman in her forties with Graves' ophthalmopathy.

A word on this clonotype: The junction does not match germline at one end; this may be a read error. The CDR3 DNA is TGTGCCAGCAATGAACGCCTACTGACAGGAGGAGTAAGGGAGCAGTACTTC. Residues: CASNERLLTGGVREQYF. The V and J genes are TRBV6-1 and TRBJ2-7; tentative D call: TRBD1 (6 bases). Germline V gene sequence: CDR1 MNHNS, CDR2 SASEGT. The CDR3 has 17 amino acids.

With respect to this clonotype: A read error may be the cause here, since a much bigger clone is one base away. It is likely a read error, because the conserved phenylalanine at the end of the CDR3 is missing. The chain employs TRBV28 and TRBJ1-1; 7 nucleotides agree with TRBD1. V trimming: 4 bases; J trimming: 1 base; junction bases outside the gene matches: 3. Per germline, CDR1 MDHEN and CDR2 SYDVKM. The CDR3 contains 14 residues. CDR3 protein: CASSWNRGNTEAFL. The DNA for the CDR3 is TGTGCCAGCAGTTGGAACAGGGGGAACACTGAAGCTTTCCTT.

The V and J genes are TRBV7-6 and TRBJ2-7; tentatively, D is TRBD2 (6 bases). Germline V gene sequence: CDR1 SGHVS, CDR2 FNYEAQ. CDR3 length equals 15 residues. Trimming took 1 base from V and 0 from J, leaving 10 bases between them. CDR3 in amino acids: CASSLDIGSSYEQYF. CDR3 coding DNA: TGTGCCAGCAGCTTAGATATCGGGAGCTCCTACGAGCAGTACTTC.

The CDR3 loop reads CASSLVGTGTYYGYTF. CDR3 bases: TGTGCCAGCAGCTTAGTAGGGACAGGAACCTACTATGGCTACACCTTC. The genes are TRBV7-9 and TRBJ1-2; 8 bases map to TRBD1. V lost 1 base to trimming and J lost 3 bases; unmatched junction nucleotides: 7. This CDR3 is 16 amino acids long. In germline, CDR1 is SEHNR, CDR2 FQNEAQ (reference sequence). Variable domain in full (rest from reference TRBV7-9 and TRBJ1-2): DTGVSQNPRHKITKRGQNVTFRCDPISEHNRLYWYRQTLGQGPEFLTYFQNEAQLEKSRLLSDRFSAERPKGSFSTLEIQRTEQGDSAMYLCASSLVGTGTYYGYTFGSGTRLTVV.

This clonotype was detected many times. The chain links TRBV7-2 to TRBJ2-5; 8 bases agree with TRBD2. Trimming took 5 bases from V and 2 from J; bases not matched to a gene: 7. CDR1 and CDR2 from the germline V gene are SGHTA and FQGNSA. The length of the CDR3 is 15 residues. CDR3 sequence: CASSREGLAQETQYF. CDR3 nucleotides: TGTGCCAGCAGCAGAGAAGGACTAGCTCAAGAGACCCAGTACTTC.

This clonotype was observed a few times. The chain carries TRBV29-1 and TRBJ2-1, with TRBD2 matching 7 bases. The V and J ends lost 6 bases and 9 bases, in that order; junction bases with no gene match: 8. The CDR3 runs to 12 residues. Germline V gene data show CDR1 as SQVTM and CDR2 as ANQGSEA. CDR3: CSVKGRAGEQFF. The DNA for the CDR3 is TGCAGCGTAAAAGGGAGGGCCGGTGAGCAGTTCTTC.

This clonotype came up once. V is TRBV5-1 and J is TRBJ2-1; D gene ambiguous. The CDR3 sequence is 15 residues long. Per the germline V gene, CDR1 is SGHRS and CDR2 is YFSETQ. The V end lost 0 bases, the J end lost 1 base, and 8 bases lay between the germline ends. Here the CDR3 reads CASSLVGESYNEQFF. The DNA of the CDR3 is TGCGCCAGCAGCTTGGTTGGGGAATCCTACAATGAGCAGTTCTTC. Complete variable domain (other parts from reference TRBV5-1 and TRBJ2-1): KAGVTQTPRYLIKTRGQQVTLSCSPISGHRSVSWYQQTPGQGLQFLFEYFSETQRNKGNFPGRFSGRQFSNSRSEMNVSTLELGDSALYLCASSLVGESYNEQFFGPGTRLTVL.

This clonotype was recorded many times. The V and J genes are TRBV30 and TRBJ2-3; 9 bases match TRBD2. This CDR3 spans 14 amino acids. Germline values: CDR1 GTSNPN, CDR2 SVGIG (reference sequence). The V segment lost 2 bases and the J segment 3 bases; nucleotides outside the gene matches: 3. This chain's CDR3 is CAWSPGLATDTQYF. CDR3 DNA sequence: TGTGCCTGGAGTCCGGGACTAGCTACAGATACGCAGTATTTT.

This clonotype came up many times. The rearrangement uses TRBV20-1 and TRBJ1-5; D is uncertain. Per germline, CDR1 DFQATT and CDR2 SNEGSKA (reference sequence). CDR3 size: 14 residues. The V gene lost 1 base and the J gene lost 7 bases, with 14 bases spanning the gap. As DNA, the CDR3 is TGCAGTGCTAGAGCGGGCCCCCCGAACCAGCCCCAGCATTTT. Its translation is CSARAGPPNQPQHF.